This T cell receptor beta chain was recovered during a study of blood T cell repertoires in COVID-19. The wider study: The samples span acute and convalescent COVID-19 from the United States, Italy and Spain. From T cells, B-cell-depleted T cells, or PBMCs came the material, which was cDNA or gDNA.

V gave up 0 bases and J gave up 3 bases; unmatched junction bases: 6. CDR3 length: 19 amino acids. Germline CDR1 and CDR2: SGDLS and YYNGEE. In the source study's methods: Counts of nucleated cells, estimated from reference gene primer amplification, were obtained. TCRdb's copy holds only in-frame clones and misses some; the assay was immunoSEQ multiplex PCR. V and J calls and clone size are those listed in that table; D and trimming were worked out from the DNA. The sample comprises approximately 63,000 clones, less than 90% of which are singletons, and 5.1% rests with the top ten. The sequenced sample consisted of peripheral blood. V and J are TRBV9 and TRBJ2-4; 16 nucleotides agree with TRBD2. The clonotype comes from an elderly man in a cohort sampled during active COVID-19. The CDR3 DNA reads as TGTGCCAGCAGCGTAGGGGGACTAGCGGGAGGGTTTGGCAAAAACATTCAGTACTTC. This translates into CASSVGGLAGGFGKNIQYF.